The 18 T cell receptor beta chains below come from one sample, sequenced in a study of T cells in tumors and immune-related adverse events. Sequenced by immunoSEQ multiplex PCR; TCRdb stores in-frame clones only, minus some. The sample includes tens of thousands of clones, about 90% seen only once; the top ten take approximately 1.4%. This specimen was lymph node tissue, taken from a patient treated with anti-PD-1 therapy. The source is a female donor with metastatic renal cell carcinoma.

The V call is TRBV19, the J call TRBJ1-2; TRBD1 matches at 8 bases. This CDR3 contains 14 residues. Losses at the gene ends were 3 bases for V and 4 bases for J; bases not matched to a gene: 4. The germline V gene has CDR1 LNHDA and CDR2 SQIVND (reference sequence). The CDR3 is CASSMAGGGYGYTF. DNA of the CDR3: TGTGCCAGTAGTATGGCAGGGGGCGGCTATGGCTACACCTTC.

This chain's CDR3 is CASSRQGYGYTF. CDR3 nucleotides: TGTGCCAGTAGTCGACAGGGGTATGGCTACACCTTC. The chain recombines TRBV19 with TRBJ1-2; 8 bases agree with TRBD1. V gave up 5 bases and J gave up 5 bases; unmatched junction bases: 1. Germline V lookup: CDR1 LNHDA, CDR2 SQIVND (reference sequence). The CDR3 is 12 residues long.

The rearrangement uses TRBV11-2 and TRBJ1-1, with 7 bases lining up with TRBD1. The CDR3 has 13 residues. The J segment lost 4 bases and the V segment lost 5 bases, leaving 4 bases of the junction unmatched. Looked up from germline, CDR1 is SGHAT and CDR2 is FQNNGV. The CDR3 DNA follows: TGTGCCAGCAGCCGACAGGGCAGCACTGAAGCTTTCTTT. Translating gives CASSRQGSTEAFF.

The rearrangement uses TRBV19 and TRBJ1-1; D is possibly TRBD1 (5 bases). This CDR3 region has 14 residues. Per germline, CDR1 LNHDA and CDR2 SQIVND (reference sequence). Trimming removed 0 bases from V and 7 bases from J, with 12 bases in between. CDR3 region: CASSIDRGDGEAFF. In DNA, the CDR3 is TGTGCCAGTAGTATAGATCGGGGGGACGGTGAAGCTTTCTTT.

The chain recombines TRBV19 with TRBJ2-5; D not certain. CDR1 is LNHDA, CDR2 SQIVND, per germline (reference sequence). V lost 3 bases, J lost 2 bases, and 7 bases lay in between. The CDR3 consists of 13 residues. The CDR3 loop reads CASSIVRQETQYF. The CDR3, as DNA: TGTGCCAGTAGTATTGTCAGGCAAGAGACCCAGTACTTC.

CDR3 amino acids: CASSQHEDPSTEAFF. The CDR3 nucleotides read TGTGCCAGCAGCCAGCATGAGGACCCGAGCACTGAAGCTTTCTTT. The chain has TRBV14 and TRBJ1-1; no definite D call. The CDR3 sequence is 15 residues long. The V and J ends lost 3 bases and 4 bases respectively, with 15 bases between them. Germline V gene data show CDR1 as SGHDN and CDR2 as FVKESK.

This clone turned up a few times. The rearrangement joins TRBV6-1 to TRBJ2-2, with no clear D. The CDR3 is 11 residues long. Germline CDR1 is MNHNS and CDR2 is SASEGT. CDR3: CAVGNTGELFF. Written as DNA, the CDR3 is TGTGCGGTGGGGAACACCGGGGAGCTGTTTTTT.

The chain links TRBV2 to TRBJ2-3, with D tentatively TRBD2 (6 bases). V dropped 8 bases and J dropped 2 bases, with 17 bases sitting between them. From germline, CDR1 is SNHLY and CDR2 FYNNEI. The CDR3 loop spans 15 amino acids. The CDR3 region is CASLNAGMNTDTQYF. CDR3 DNA sequence: TGTGCCAGCCTTAACGCGGGGATGAACACAGATACGCAGTATTTT.

V is TRBV27 and J is TRBJ1-5, with 7 bases matching TRBD1. CDR1 is MNHEY and CDR2 is SMNVEV in the germline V gene (reference sequence). The CDR3 has 14 amino acids. The J segment lost 3 bases and the V segment lost 5 bases, leaving 4 bases of the junction unmatched. The CDR3 coding sequence is TGTGCCAGCAGTGGGGGACAGCCCAATCAGCCCCAGCATTTT. Translation gives CASSGGQPNQPQHF.

The V call is TRBV12-5, the J call TRBJ1-1; D is unresolved. Trimming pared 2 bases from V and 7 bases from J, leaving 14 bases between. CDR1 is LGHNT and CDR2 is FRNRAP in the germline V gene. The CDR3 loop spans 14 amino acids. In DNA form, the CDR3 reads TGTGCTAGTGGTTTGTCTACCGGCCGGGTTGAAGCTTTCTTT. Protein: CASGLSTGRVEAFF. Full variable domain (rest looked up from reference TRBV12-5 and TRBJ1-1): DARVTQTPRHKVTEMGQEVTMRCQPILGHNTVFWYRQTMMQGLELLAYFRNRAPLDDSGMPKDRFSAEMPDATLATLKIQPSEPRDSAVYFCASGLSTGRVEAFFGQGTRLTVV.

Points on this clone: Other DNA sequences in this sample translate to the same CDR3. J is TRBJ2-5 and V is TRBV4-1; TRBD2 aligns across 7 bases. The CDR3 totals 14 residues. The V segment lost 3 bases and the J segment 5 bases; nucleotides outside the gene matches: 6. The germline V gene has CDR1 MGHRA and CDR2 YSYEKL. CDR3 protein: CASSQDGRRETQYF. The CDR3 DNA sequence: TGCGCCAGCAGCCAGGACGGGAGGCGGGAGACCCAGTACTTC.

This clone was observed a single time. V is TRBV7-2 and J is TRBJ2-5; TRBD2 might be the D (6 bases). Germline V gene sequence: CDR1 SGHTA, CDR2 FQGNSA. Trimming cost V 1 base and J 8 bases, with 14 bases left between them. This CDR3 has 14 residues. The CDR3 sequence: CASSLGDFSRTQYF. DNA for the CDR3: TGTGCCAGCAGCTTAGGGGACTTTTCACGAACCCAGTACTTC.

The chain is built from TRBV4-1 and TRBJ1-2, with a possible D match to TRBD1 (6 bases). The CDR3 is made up of 14 amino acids. V lost 0 bases and J lost 5, with 10 bases in between. CDR1 and CDR2 from the germline V gene are MGHRA and YSYEKL. CDR3 region: CASSQDRTGYGYTF. CDR3 nucleotide sequence: TGCGCCAGCAGCCAAGATCGTACAGGGTATGGCTACACCTTC.

This sequence joins TRBV7-6 and TRBJ2-3; D is unresolved. Trimming pared 5 bases from V and 0 bases from J, leaving 18 bases between. The CDR3 consists of 17 residues. The V gene's germline CDR1 is SGHVS and CDR2 FNYEAQ. The DNA of the CDR3 is TGTGCCAGCAGCCCTGCTCGGAGCACGGTTAGCACAGATACGCAGTATTTT. The encoded protein is CASSPARSTVSTDTQYF.

The chain carries TRBV4-1 and TRBJ2-7; the D gene is possibly TRBD1 (6 bases). CDR1 is MGHRA and CDR2 is YSYEKL in the germline V gene. The CDR3 runs 15 residues. Trimming took 0 bases from V and 2 from J, leaving 11 bases between them. The CDR3 DNA follows: TGCGCCAGCAGCCAAGAGAAGGGGGTGACCTACGAGCAGTACTTC. Its protein product is CASSQEKGVTYEQYF.

The chain couples TRBV9 to TRBJ2-4; 13 bases match TRBD2. The V gene end was trimmed by 4 bases and the J gene end by 3 bases; junction bases not matched to a gene: 10. The CDR3 is made up of 18 amino acids. The germline CDR1 and CDR2 sequences are SGDLS and YYNGEE. The CDR3 DNA is TGTGCCAGCAGCCCAGGGACTAGCGGGGTAACCTACAAAAACATTCAGTACTTC. The encoded protein is CASSPGTSGVTYKNIQYF.

The chain is built from TRBV29-1 and TRBJ1-3; D uncertain. Germline values: CDR1 SQVTM, CDR2 ANQGSEA. CDR3 size: 13 residues. V shed 4 bases and J shed 3 bases, with 10 bases lying between them. CDR3 region: CSVGSGVGNTIYF. For the CDR3, the DNA is TGCAGCGTTGGAAGTGGGGTTGGAAACACCATATATTTT. Full variable domain (remainder filled in from reference TRBV29-1 and TRBJ1-3): SAVISQKPSRDICQRGTSLTIQCQVDSQVTMMFWYRQQPGQSLTLIATANQGSEATYESGFVIDKFPISRPNLTFSTLTVSNMSPEDSSIYLCSVGSGVGNTIYFGEGSWLTVV.

The chain couples TRBV5-1 to TRBJ1-1, with 7 bases aligning to TRBD1. The junction had 1 base not matched to a gene; V was cut back by 1 base and J by 1 base. This CDR3 comprises 14 residues. Germline CDR1 reads SGHRS; CDR2 reads YFSETQ. DNA of the CDR3: TGCGCCAGCAGCTTGAGACAGGGGAACACTGAAGCTTTCTTT. Translated: CASSLRQGNTEAFF.